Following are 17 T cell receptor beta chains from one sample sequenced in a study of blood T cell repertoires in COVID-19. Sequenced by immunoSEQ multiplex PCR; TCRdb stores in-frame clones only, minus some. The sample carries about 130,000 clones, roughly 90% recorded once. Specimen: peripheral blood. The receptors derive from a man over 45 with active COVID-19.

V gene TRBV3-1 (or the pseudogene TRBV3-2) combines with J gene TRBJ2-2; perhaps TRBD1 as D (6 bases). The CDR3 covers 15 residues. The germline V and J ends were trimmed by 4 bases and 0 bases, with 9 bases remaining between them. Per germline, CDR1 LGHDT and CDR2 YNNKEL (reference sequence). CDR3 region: CASSPDSTNTGELFF. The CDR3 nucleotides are TGTGCCAGCAGCCCGGACAGTACGAACACCGGGGAGCTGTTTTTT.

CDR3 residues: CASSEQGSYEQYV. In nucleotides, the CDR3 is TGTGCCAGCAGTGAACAGGGCTCCTACGAGCAGTACGTC. The rearrangement joins TRBV6-1 to TRBJ2-7, with D tentatively TRBD1 (5 bases). V dropped 2 bases and J dropped 0 bases, with 5 bases sitting between them. Per germline, CDR1 MNHNS and CDR2 SASEGT. This CDR3 is 13 amino acids long.

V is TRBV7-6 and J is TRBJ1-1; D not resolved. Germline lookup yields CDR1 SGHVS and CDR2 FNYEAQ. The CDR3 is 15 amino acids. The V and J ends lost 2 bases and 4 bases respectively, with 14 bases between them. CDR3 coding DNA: TGTGCCAGCAGCTTAACCGCGGGGAGTTTCACTGAAGCTTTCTTT. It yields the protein CASSLTAGSFTEAFF.

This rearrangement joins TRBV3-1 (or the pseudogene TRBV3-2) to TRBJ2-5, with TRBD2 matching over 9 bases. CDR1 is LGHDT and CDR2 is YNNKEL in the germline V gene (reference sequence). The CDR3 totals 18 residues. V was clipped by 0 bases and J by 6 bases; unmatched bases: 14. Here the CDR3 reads CASSQDSRLADSKKTQYF. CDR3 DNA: TGTGCCAGCAGCCAAGATAGCAGACTAGCGGATTCCAAGAAGACCCAGTACTTC.

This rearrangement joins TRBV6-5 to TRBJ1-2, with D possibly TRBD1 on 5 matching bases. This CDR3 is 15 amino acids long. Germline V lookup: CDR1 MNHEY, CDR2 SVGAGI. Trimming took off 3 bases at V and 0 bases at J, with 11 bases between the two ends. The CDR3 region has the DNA TGTGCCAGCAGTTATAAGGGGTCCGCTAACTATGGCTACACCTTC. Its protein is CASSYKGSANYGYTF.

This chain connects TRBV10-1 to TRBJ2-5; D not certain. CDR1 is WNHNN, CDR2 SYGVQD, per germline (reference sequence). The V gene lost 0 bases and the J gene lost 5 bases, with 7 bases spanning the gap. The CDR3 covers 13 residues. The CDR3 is CASSESRRETQYF. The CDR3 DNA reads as TGCGCCAGCAGTGAGTCACGGCGGGAGACCCAGTACTTC.

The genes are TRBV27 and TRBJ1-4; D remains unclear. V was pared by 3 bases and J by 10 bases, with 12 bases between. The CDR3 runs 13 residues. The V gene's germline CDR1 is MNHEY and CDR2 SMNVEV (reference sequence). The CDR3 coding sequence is TGTGCCAGCAGTTTGGGCCCCGCGGGAAAACTGTTTTTT. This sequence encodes CASSLGPAGKLFF.

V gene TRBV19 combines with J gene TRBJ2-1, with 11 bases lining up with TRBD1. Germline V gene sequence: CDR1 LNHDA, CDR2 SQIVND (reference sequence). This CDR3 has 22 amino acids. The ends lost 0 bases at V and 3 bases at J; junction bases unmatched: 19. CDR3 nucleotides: TGTGCCAGTAGTATAGAGGCATCATGGGACAGGGGGGGAAAAGGGCGCTACAATGAGCAGTTCTTC. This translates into CASSIEASWDRGGKGRYNEQFF.

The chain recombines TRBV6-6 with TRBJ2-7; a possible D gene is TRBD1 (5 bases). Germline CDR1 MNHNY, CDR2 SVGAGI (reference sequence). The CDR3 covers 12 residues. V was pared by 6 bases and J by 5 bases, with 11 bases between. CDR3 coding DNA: TGTGCCAGCAGCCCGACAGTCCACGAGCAGTACTTC. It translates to CASSPTVHEQYF.

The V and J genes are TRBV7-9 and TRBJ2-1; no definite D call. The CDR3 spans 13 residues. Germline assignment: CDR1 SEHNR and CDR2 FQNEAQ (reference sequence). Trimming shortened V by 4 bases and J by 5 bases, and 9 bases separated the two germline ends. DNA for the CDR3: TGTGCCAGCAGCTCCCTACGGGACAATGAGCAGTTCTTC. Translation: CASSSLRDNEQFF. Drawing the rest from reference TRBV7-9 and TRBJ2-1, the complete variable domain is DTGVSQNPRHKITKRGQNVTFRCDPISEHNRLYWYRQTLGQGPEFLTYFQNEAQLEKSRLLSDRFSAERPKGSFSTLEIQRTEQGDSAMYLCASSSLRDNEQFFGPGTRLTVL.

CDR3: CASSPRGWGRSNQPQHF. The CDR3 region has the DNA TGTGCCAGCAGCCCCAGGGGGTGGGGGCGGTCCAATCAGCCCCAGCATTTT. The V gene is TRBV5-8, the J gene TRBJ1-5, with TRBD1 matching over 7 bases. CDR3 length: 17 amino acids. The V segment lost 4 bases and the J segment 3 bases; nucleotides outside the gene matches: 13. Germline CDR1 is SGHTS and CDR2 is YDEGEE. The full variable domain, with the rest looked up from reference TRBV5-8 and TRBJ1-5, is EAGVTQSPTHLIKTRGQQATLRCSPISGHTSVYWYQQALGLGLQFLLWYDEGEERNRGNFPPRFSGRQFPNYSSELNVNALELEDSALYLCASSPRGWGRSNQPQHFGDGTRLSIL.

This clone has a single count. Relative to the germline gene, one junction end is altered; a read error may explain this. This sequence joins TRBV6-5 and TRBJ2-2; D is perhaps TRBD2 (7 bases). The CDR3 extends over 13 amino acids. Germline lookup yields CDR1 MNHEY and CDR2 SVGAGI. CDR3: CASQPGGVGKLFF. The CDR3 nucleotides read TGTGCTAGCCAACCGGGGGGCGTCGGGAAGCTGTTTTTT.

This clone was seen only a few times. The CDR3: CASSLGGHGRARETQYF. DNA for the CDR3: TGTGCCAGCAGCTTGGGCGGACACGGGAGGGCCAGGGAGACCCAGTACTTC. The chain combines TRBV5-4 with TRBJ2-5; TRBD2 matches at 8 bases. This CDR3 is built from 17 residues. The germline CDR1 and CDR2 sequences are SGHNT and YYREEE (reference sequence). The trim removed 0 bases at V and 5 bases at J, leaving 12 bases unmatched.

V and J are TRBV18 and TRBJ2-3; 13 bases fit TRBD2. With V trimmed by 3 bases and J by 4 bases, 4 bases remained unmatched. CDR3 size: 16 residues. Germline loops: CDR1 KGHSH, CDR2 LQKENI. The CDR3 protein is CASSPTSGRASDTQYF. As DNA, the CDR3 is TGTGCCAGCTCACCTACTAGCGGGAGGGCCTCAGATACGCAGTATTTT.

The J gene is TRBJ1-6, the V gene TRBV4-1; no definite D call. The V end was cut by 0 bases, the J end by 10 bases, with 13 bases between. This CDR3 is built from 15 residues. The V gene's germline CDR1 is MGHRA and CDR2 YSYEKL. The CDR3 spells CASSQEAGIASPLHF. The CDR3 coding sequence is TGCGCCAGCAGCCAAGAAGCGGGAATAGCCTCACCCCTCCACTTT.

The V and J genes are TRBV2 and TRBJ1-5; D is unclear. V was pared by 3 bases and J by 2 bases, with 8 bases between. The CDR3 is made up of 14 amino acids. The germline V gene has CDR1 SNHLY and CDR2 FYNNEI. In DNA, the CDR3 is TGTGCCAGCAGTGAGGAGGGCGGCAATCAGCCCCAGCATTTT. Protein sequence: CASSEEGGNQPQHF.

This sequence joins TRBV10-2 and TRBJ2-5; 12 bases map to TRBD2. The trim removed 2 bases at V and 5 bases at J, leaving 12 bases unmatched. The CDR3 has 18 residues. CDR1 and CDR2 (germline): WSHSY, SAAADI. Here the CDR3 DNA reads TGCGCCAGCAGTGAGCTCCTAGCGGGGGGGCCACCTGTCGAGACCCAGTACTTC. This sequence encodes CASSELLAGGPPVETQYF.